A single sample gave rise to the 13 T cell receptor beta chains below, sequenced in a study of cytomegalovirus exposure and HLA in healthy donors. The PCR made use of 60 Vbeta and 13 Jbeta primers. Using immunoSEQ multiplex PCR, the repertoire was profiled, and TCRdb retains in-frame clones only, with some absent. The sample includes about 160,000 clones, about 80% seen only once; the top ten take over 1.2%. The sequenced sample was PBMCs. The receptors shown here come from a girl aged 5-17 years in good health and CMV-seropositive.

This clone showed up just once. V gene TRBV28 combines with J gene TRBJ2-7; 7 nucleotides agree with TRBD2. The CDR3 length is 16 residues. Germline loops: CDR1 MDHEN, CDR2 SYDVKM. J gave up 0 bases and V 4 bases, and 9 bases lay outside the gene matches. The CDR3 reads CASSYKTGGSSYEQYF. The CDR3 DNA sequence: TGTGCCAGCAGTTATAAGACGGGAGGCTCCTCCTACGAGCAGTACTTC.

This chain uses TRBV15 with TRBJ1-5; D possibly corresponds to TRBD1 (5 bases). The CDR3 runs to 16 residues. With 3 bases removed from V and 3 bases from J, the gap between germline ends came to 15 bases. Looked up from germline, CDR1 is LNHNV and CDR2 is YYDKDF (reference sequence). CDR3 coding DNA: TGTGCCACCAGCAGCCACAGGATCAGAGTCAATCAGCCCCAGCATTTT. Translation: CATSSHRIRVNQPQHF.

The chain uses TRBV5-6 and TRBJ2-7, with D maybe TRBD2 (6 bases). Germline V gives CDR1 SGHDT, CDR2 YYEEEE. This CDR3 region has 16 residues. Trimming removed 2 bases from V and 5 bases from J, with 20 bases in between. This chain's CDR3 is CASSLRWGVVSHEQYF. The DNA of the CDR3 is TGTGCCAGCAGCTTACGGTGGGGGGTCGTTTCGCACGAGCAGTACTTC.

The chain carries TRBV9 and TRBJ2-3; D is perhaps TRBD2 (5 bases). CDR1 SGDLS and CDR2 YYNGEE come from the germline V gene. Trimming took off 0 bases at V and 1 base at J, with 15 bases between the two ends. The CDR3 contains 17 residues. In DNA form, the CDR3 reads TGTGCCAGCAGCGTAGACGGGCGAGTGAGGGGCACAGATACGCAGTATTTT. Amino acid sequence: CASSVDGRVRGTDTQYF.

V is TRBV11-3 and J is TRBJ1-4; 7 bases line up with TRBD1. CDR3 length: 16 residues. Germline V CDR1 and CDR2: SGHNT, YENEEA. V gave up 3 bases and J gave up 7 bases; unmatched junction bases: 11. As DNA, the CDR3 is TGTGCCAGCAGCTTTCAAGACCAGGGGGGAGGTGAAAAACTGTTTTTT. Its protein product is CASSFQDQGGGEKLFF.

The gene calls are TRBV7-8 and TRBJ2-5, with D possibly being TRBD2 (5 bases). The CDR3 is made up of 13 amino acids. The V and J ends lost 5 bases and 9 bases respectively, with 16 bases between them. From germline, CDR1 is SGHVS and CDR2 FQNEAQ. CDR3 DNA sequence: TGTGCCAGCAGCGACCAGAACCGGAGGTCCCAGTACTTC. This translates into CASSDQNRRSQYF.

In this sample, this clone turned up a few times. The rearrangement links TRBV5-5 to TRBJ2-7, with D uncertain. The CDR3 is made up of 15 amino acids. Per germline, CDR1 SGHKS and CDR2 YYEKEE (reference sequence). The V gene lost 1 base and the J gene lost 2 bases, with 13 bases spanning the gap. CDR3 protein: CASSLWQANTYEQYF. CDR3 nucleotides: TGTGCCAGCAGCTTGTGGCAGGCTAATACCTACGAGCAGTACTTC. Together with reference TRBV5-5 and TRBJ2-7, the CDR3 gives the full variable domain: DAGVTQSPTHLIKTRGQQVTLRCSPISGHKSVSWYQQVLGQGPQFIFQYYEKEERGRGNFPDRFSARQFPNYSSELNVNALLLGDSALYLCASSLWQANTYEQYFGPGTRLTVT.

This chain uses TRBV15 with TRBJ1-5, with unresolved D. V lost 3 bases to trimming and J lost 0 bases, with 12 bases between them. Germline values: CDR1 LNHNV, CDR2 YYDKDF (reference sequence). There are 16 residues in the CDR3. CDR3 nucleotide sequence: TGTGCCACCAGCAGTAGATACAGCACTAGCAATCAGCCCCAGCATTTT. This sequence encodes CATSSRYSTSNQPQHF.

This chain links TRBV11-2 with TRBJ2-1; tentative D call: TRBD2 (5 bases). Germline-derived CDR1 and CDR2 are SGHAT and FQNNGV. V lost 6 bases, J lost 9 bases, and 12 bases lay in between. The CDR3 consists of 12 residues. The DNA of the CDR3 is TGTGCCAGCAGGAGGGCTGGCCCTGAGCAGTTCTTC. Amino acids: CASRRAGPEQFF. Based on the CDR3 plus reference TRBV11-2 and TRBJ2-1, the full variable domain is EAGVAQSPRYKIIEKRQSVAFWCNPISGHATLYWYQQILGQGPKLLIQFQNNGVVDDSQLPKDRFSAERLKGVDSTLKIQPAKLEDSAVYLCASRRAGPEQFFGPGTRLTVL.

This rearrangement joins TRBV6-5 to TRBJ1-4, with TRBD1 as a possible D gene (6 bases). There are 13 residues in the CDR3. V dropped 4 bases and J dropped 8 bases, with 11 bases sitting between them. CDR1 and CDR2 from the germline V gene are MNHEY and SVGAGI. Written as DNA, the CDR3 is TGTGCCAGCAGTTCCGGACAGCGAGAAAAACTGTTTTTT. It specifies CASSSGQREKLFF.

J is TRBJ2-3 and V is TRBV7-2, with TRBD2 matching over 7 bases. J gave up 3 bases and V 5 bases, and 8 bases lay outside the gene matches. The length of the CDR3 is 15 residues. Germline-derived CDR1 and CDR2 are SGHTA and FQGNSA. CDR3 in amino acids: CASSPGLGQTDTQYF. The CDR3 DNA reads as TGTGCCAGCAGCCCCGGACTAGGCCAAACAGATACGCAGTATTTT.

This rearrangement joins TRBV30 to TRBJ1-1; D is ambiguous. V was clipped by 0 bases and J by 5 bases, with 13 bases between them. Germline V CDR1 and CDR2: GTSNPN, SVGIG (reference sequence). The length of the CDR3 is 14 residues. The CDR3 bases are TGTGCCTGGAGTGTCCGGATCCGAGGGACTGAAGCTTTCTTT. Residues: CAWSVRIRGTEAFF. Looking up the rest from reference TRBV30 and TRBJ1-1 gives the full variable domain: SQTIHQWPATLVQPVGSPLSLECTVEGTSNPNLYWYRQAAGRGLQLLFYSVGIGQISSEVPQNLSASRPQDRQFILSSKKLLLSDSGFYLCAWSVRIRGTEAFFGQGTRLTVV.

The V call is TRBV6-6, the J call TRBJ1-2; D is perhaps TRBD1 (5 bases). V shed 6 bases and J shed 8 bases, with 13 bases lying between them. Per germline, CDR1 MNHNY and CDR2 SVGAGI (reference sequence). This CDR3 has 12 residues. In DNA, the CDR3 is TGTGCCAGCAGCCGGCTTCAGGGAGGCTACACCTTC. Its protein product is CASSRLQGGYTF.